The 5 T cell receptor beta chains below come from one sample, sequenced in a study of human T cells and chemical hapten exposure. In TCRdb, the RACE reads were re-called with MiXCR into one record per CDR3 protein. The sample consists of more than 100,000 distinct CDR3 sequences, 13% of them appearing once. As for time point: pre-sensitization, week 0. Treatment denoted: therapeutic diphenylcyclopropenone sensitization with weekly scalp DPC. The material sequenced was whole blood, taken in connection with sensitization to the hapten diphenylcyclopropenone (DPC). The receptors here all came from a woman aged 18-29 years with alopecia areata. Some clones in this sample may be carry-over from other donors' samples.

This clonotype was found a few times. The chain couples TRBV2 to TRBJ2-1, with no clear D. This CDR3 spans 12 amino acids. Trimming cost V 6 bases and J 4 bases, with 7 bases left between them. Germline V CDR1 and CDR2: SNHLY, FYNNEI. The CDR3 nucleotides are TGTGCCAGCAGCGGAGATTACAATGAGCAGTTCTTC. It is translated as CASSGDYNEQFF. The whole variable domain, filled in from reference TRBV2 and TRBJ2-1, reads EPEVTQTPSHQVTQMGQEVILRCVPISNHLYFYWYRQILGQKVEFLVSFYNNEISEKSEIFDDQFSVERPDGSNFTLKIRSTKLEDSAMYFCASSGDYNEQFFGPGTRLTVL.

This clonotype was found a few times. The V gene is TRBV15, the J gene TRBJ2-2; D not resolved. Germline loops: CDR1 LNHNV, CDR2 YYDKDF (reference sequence). This CDR3 has 14 amino acids. Trimming left V 0 bases short and J 1 base short, with 3 bases between. The CDR3 DNA is TGTGCCACCAGCAGAGATCGGAACACCGGGGAGCTGTTTTTT. Translating it yields CATSRDRNTGELFF.

This clonotype was observed at least ten times. V and J are TRBV7-2 and TRBJ1-2, with 8 positions matching TRBD1. Per the germline V gene, CDR1 is SGHTA and CDR2 is FQGNSA. V trimming: 5 bases; J trimming: 5 bases; junction bases outside the gene matches: 7. The length of the CDR3 is 14 residues. CDR3 sequence: CASSHGQGYYGYTF. In DNA form, the CDR3 reads TGTGCCAGCAGCCATGGACAGGGTTATTATGGCTACACCTTC.

The chain carries TRBV5-1 and TRBJ1-6; no firm D call. This CDR3 contains 15 residues. In germline, CDR1 is SGHRS, CDR2 YFSETQ. V was cut by 5 bases and J by 2 bases, with 11 bases left in between. The CDR3 spells CASRDGRTYNSPLHF. The CDR3 coding sequence is TGCGCCAGCAGAGACGGACGGACCTATAATTCACCCCTCCACTTT.

This clonotype appeared a few times. The chain uses TRBV7-2 and TRBJ2-1, with 11 bases lining up with TRBD1. Germline trimming cut 0 bases from V and 3 bases from J; bases unmatched to any gene: 10. The CDR3 loop spans 19 amino acids. Germline V CDR1 and CDR2: SGHTA, FQGNSA. The CDR3: CASSLAGPVGQGGYNEQFF. The CDR3 region has the DNA TGTGCCAGCAGCTTAGCGGGCCCCGTGGGACAGGGGGGCTACAATGAGCAGTTCTTC.